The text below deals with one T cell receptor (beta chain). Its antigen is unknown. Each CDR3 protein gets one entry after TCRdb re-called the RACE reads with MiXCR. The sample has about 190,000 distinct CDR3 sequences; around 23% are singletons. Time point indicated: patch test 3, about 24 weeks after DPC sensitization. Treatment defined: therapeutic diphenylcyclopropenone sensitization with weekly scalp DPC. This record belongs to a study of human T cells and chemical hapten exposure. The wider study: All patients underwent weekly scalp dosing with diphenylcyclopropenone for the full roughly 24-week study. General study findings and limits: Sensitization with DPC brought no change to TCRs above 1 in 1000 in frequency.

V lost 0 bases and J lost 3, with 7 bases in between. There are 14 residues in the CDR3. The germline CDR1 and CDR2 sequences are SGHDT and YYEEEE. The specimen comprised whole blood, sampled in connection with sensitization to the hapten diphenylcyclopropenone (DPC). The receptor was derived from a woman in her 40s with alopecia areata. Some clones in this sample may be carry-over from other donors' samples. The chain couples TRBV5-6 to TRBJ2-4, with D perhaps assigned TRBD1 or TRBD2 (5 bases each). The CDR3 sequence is CASSLGDGKNIQYF. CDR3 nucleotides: TGTGCCAGCAGCTTGGGGGACGGCAAAAACATTCAGTACTTC. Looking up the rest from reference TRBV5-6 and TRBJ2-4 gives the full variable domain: DAGVTQSPTHLIKTRGQQVTLRCSPKSGHDTVSWYQQALGQGPQFIFQYYEEEERQRGNFPDRFSGHQFPNYSSELNVNALLLGDSALYLCASSLGDGKNIQYFGAGTRLSVL.